A single sample gave rise to the 14 T cell receptor beta chains below, sequenced in a study of shared clonotypes between healthy human individuals. Clones were sequenced by immunoSEQ multiplex PCR, and TCRdb holds only the in-frame ones, with some missing. This table holds 730,000 or so clones, less than 80% found once. The sequencing input was memory CD4+ T cells sorted from blood. Subset denoted: CD45RA-negative fraction. The receptors derive from a woman aged 25 to 39 in good health.

This rearrangement joins TRBV5-1 to TRBJ2-1, with 11 nucleotides matching TRBD2. The CDR3 runs to 17 residues. V shed 3 bases, J shed 0 bases, and the junction held 5 bases outside the gene matches. Germline CDR1 and CDR2: SGHRS and YFSETQ. The CDR3 is CASSSHGTSGSYNEQFF. The CDR3 coding sequence is TGCGCCAGCAGCTCACACGGGACTAGCGGCTCCTACAATGAGCAGTTCTTC.

This chain joins TRBV5-8 and TRBJ2-1, with 8 bases matching TRBD2. The CDR3 contains 16 residues. Germline-derived CDR1 and CDR2 are SGHTS and YDEGEE. The V segment lost 4 bases and the J segment 0 bases; nucleotides outside the gene matches: 6. The CDR3: CASSREGSSSYNEQFF. The CDR3 region has the DNA TGTGCCAGCAGCCGGGAGGGATCGAGCTCCTACAATGAGCAGTTCTTC. Filled out from reference TRBV5-8 and TRBJ2-1, the complete variable domain reads EAGVTQSPTHLIKTRGQQATLRCSPISGHTSVYWYQQALGLGLQFLLWYDEGEERNRGNFPPRFSGRQFPNYSSELNVNALELEDSALYLCASSREGSSSYNEQFFGPGTRLTVL.

The chain joins TRBV7-8 to TRBJ1-2, with TRBD1 matching over 8 bases. The CDR3 length is 14 residues. Trimming at V came to 1 base and at J to 4 bases, leaving 2 bases not matched to a gene. CDR1 and CDR2 from the germline V gene are SGHVS and FQNEAQ. CDR3 residues: CASSLGQGFYGYTF. The CDR3 DNA reads as TGTGCCAGCAGCTTAGGACAGGGGTTCTATGGCTACACCTTC.

The V and J genes are TRBV28 and TRBJ1-5; D is unclear. CDR3 length: 15 residues. Looked up from germline, CDR1 is MDHEN and CDR2 is SYDVKM. V lost 6 bases and J lost 6, with 18 bases in between. CDR3 in amino acids: CASSRTTGVGQPQHF. CDR3 nucleotide sequence: TGTGCCAGCAGCCGAACGACGGGAGTAGGTCAGCCCCAGCATTTT. The variable domain in full, completed from reference TRBV28 and TRBJ1-5, reads DVKVTQSSRYLVKRTGEKVFLECVQDMDHENMFWYRQDPGLGLRLIYFSYDVKMKEKGDIPEGYSVSREKKERFSLILESASTNQTSMYLCASSRTTGVGQPQHFGDGTRLSIL.

This chain connects TRBV2 to TRBJ2-5; perhaps TRBD2 as D (6 bases). This CDR3 has 14 residues. From germline, CDR1 is SNHLY and CDR2 FYNNEI. Between the trimmed V and J ends, which lost 6 bases and 2 bases, there was a span of 13 bases. The chain's CDR3 is CASRQHSGQETQYF. The CDR3 DNA is TGTGCCAGCAGGCAGCATAGCGGACAAGAGACCCAGTACTTC.

The chain has TRBV5-1 and TRBJ2-7; D not certain. V was pared by 0 bases and J by 4 bases, with 11 bases between. CDR1 is SGHRS, CDR2 YFSETQ, per germline. The length of the CDR3 is 14 residues. The CDR3 reads CASSLGIGEYEQYF. The CDR3 DNA follows: TGCGCCAGCAGCTTGGGGATCGGAGAATACGAGCAGTACTTC.

The V call is TRBV11-2, the J call TRBJ1-5; no firm D call. This CDR3 is built from 13 residues. Germline CDR1 is SGHAT and CDR2 is FQNNGV. V lost 4 bases and J lost 4, with 8 bases in between. CDR3 nucleotides: TGTGCCAGCAGCTCTACTACTAATCAGCCCCAGCATTTT. Its translation is CASSSTTNQPQHF.

This clone occurred a few times. This rearrangement joins TRBV28 to TRBJ1-5; a possible D gene is TRBD1 (5 bases). Germline values: CDR1 MDHEN, CDR2 SYDVKM. This CDR3 is 16 amino acids long. Trimming removed 1 base at V and 2 bases at J, with 12 bases between. Here the CDR3 DNA reads TGTGCCAGCAGTTTATTTCAGGGCTCGGGCAATCAGCCCCAGCATTTT. Amino acid sequence: CASSLFQGSGNQPQHF. Filled out from reference TRBV28 and TRBJ1-5, the complete variable domain reads DVKVTQSSRYLVKRTGEKVFLECVQDMDHENMFWYRQDPGLGLRLIYFSYDVKMKEKGDIPEGYSVSREKKERFSLILESASTNQTSMYLCASSLFQGSGNQPQHFGDGTRLSIL.

The rearrangement links TRBV7-9 to TRBJ2-3; 8 bases are shared with TRBD1. Germline V lookup: CDR1 SEHNR, CDR2 FQNEAQ (reference sequence). J lost 2 bases, V lost 1 base, and 5 bases had no gene match. The CDR3 covers 16 residues. This CDR3 reads CASSLDRTGHTDTQYF. The CDR3 DNA sequence: TGTGCCAGCAGCTTAGATAGGACAGGGCACACAGATACGCAGTATTTT. Combining the CDR3 with reference TRBV7-9 and TRBJ2-3 gives the whole variable domain DTGVSQNPRHKITKRGQNVTFRCDPISEHNRLYWYRQTLGQGPEFLTYFQNEAQLEKSRLLSDRFSAERPKGSFSTLEIQRTEQGDSAMYLCASSLDRTGHTDTQYFGPGTRLTVL.

There are a few counts of this clone. The chain links TRBV9 to TRBJ2-7, with D perhaps matching TRBD1 (7 bases). CDR1 and CDR2 from the germline V gene are SGDLS and YYNGEE. This CDR3 spans 17 amino acids. V lost 4 bases, J lost 0 bases, and 20 bases lay in between. Written as DNA, the CDR3 is TGTGCCAGCAGCCCCCAGACAGGGAGGCCGAGCTCCTACGAGCAGTACTTC. Its translation is CASSPQTGRPSSYEQYF. Using reference TRBV9 and TRBJ2-7 for the parts outside the CDR3, the full variable domain is DSGVTQTPKHLITATGQRVTLRCSPRSGDLSVYWYQQSLDQGLQFLIQYYNGEERAKGNILERFSAQQFPDLHSELNLSSLELGDSALYFCASSPQTGRPSSYEQYFGPGTRLTVT.

This clone appeared a few times. V and J are TRBV6-1 and TRBJ1-2; 12 nucleotides agree with TRBD1. Germline-derived CDR1 and CDR2 are MNHNS and SASEGT. The CDR3 is 14 amino acids. The V and J ends lost 5 bases and 13 bases, in that order; junction bases with no gene match: 11. The CDR3 DNA sequence: TGTGCCAGCAGTTCCCTAGGGGGACAGGGGGCGATCACCTTC. Translation: CASSSLGGQGAITF.

This clone is a singleton in its sample. This CDR3 is also generated by other DNA sequences in the sample. The J gene is TRBJ2-5, the V gene TRBV5-1; perhaps TRBD2 as D (6 bases). The V and J ends lost 3 bases and 5 bases respectively, with 14 bases between them. This CDR3 is built from 14 residues. Germline values: CDR1 SGHRS, CDR2 YFSETQ. Here the CDR3 reads CASSSGTAGETQYF. The CDR3 region has the DNA TGCGCCAGCAGCTCAGGGACCGCGGGGGAGACCCAGTACTTC. The full variable domain, rest sourced from reference TRBV5-1 and TRBJ2-5, is KAGVTQTPRYLIKTRGQQVTLSCSPISGHRSVSWYQQTPGQGLQFLFEYFSETQRNKGNFPGRFSGRQFSNSRSEMNVSTLELGDSALYLCASSSGTAGETQYFGPGTRLLVL.

J is TRBJ1-3 and V is TRBV5-1; D unresolved. The V end lost 6 bases, the J end lost 0 bases, and 7 bases lay between the germline ends. CDR1 is SGHRS and CDR2 is YFSETQ in the germline V gene. This CDR3 has 13 amino acids. The CDR3 bases are TGCGCCAGCACCGAGGGCTCTGGAAACACCATATATTTT. It encodes CASTEGSGNTIYF. Full variable domain (remainder filled in from reference TRBV5-1 and TRBJ1-3): KAGVTQTPRYLIKTRGQQVTLSCSPISGHRSVSWYQQTPGQGLQFLFEYFSETQRNKGNFPGRFSGRQFSNSRSEMNVSTLELGDSALYLCASTEGSGNTIYFGEGSWLTVV.

The chain uses TRBV28 and TRBJ2-1, with D tentatively TRBD2 (5 bases). Germline V gene sequence: CDR1 MDHEN, CDR2 SYDVKM. Trimming shortened V by 2 bases and J by 2 bases, and 7 bases separated the two germline ends. This CDR3 spans 14 amino acids. The CDR3 is CASSLAGTYNEQFF. For the CDR3, the DNA is TGTGCCAGCAGTTTAGCGGGTACCTACAATGAGCAGTTCTTC.